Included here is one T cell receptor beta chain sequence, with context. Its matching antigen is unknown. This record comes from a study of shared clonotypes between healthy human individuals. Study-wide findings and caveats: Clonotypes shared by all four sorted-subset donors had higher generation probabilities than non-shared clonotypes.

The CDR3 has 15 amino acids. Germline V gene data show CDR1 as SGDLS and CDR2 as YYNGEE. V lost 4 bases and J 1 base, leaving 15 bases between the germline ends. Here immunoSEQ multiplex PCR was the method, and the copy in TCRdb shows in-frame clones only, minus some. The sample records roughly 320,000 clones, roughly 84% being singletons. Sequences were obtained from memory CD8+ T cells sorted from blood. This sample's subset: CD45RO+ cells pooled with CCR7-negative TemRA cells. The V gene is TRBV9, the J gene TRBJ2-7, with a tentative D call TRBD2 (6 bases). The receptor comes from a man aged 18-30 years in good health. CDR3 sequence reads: CASSQGRESSYEQYF. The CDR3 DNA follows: TGTGCCAGCAGCCAAGGTCGGGAGAGTTCCTACGAGCAGTACTTC.